This record concerns one T cell receptor beta chain sequence. Antigen unknown. This specimen belongs to a study of cytomegalovirus exposure and HLA in healthy donors. In the study overall: In a later analysis, it was reported that the roughly 120 validation repertoires had been produced on the same platform as the 666 repertoires belonging to the first cohort.

Assay: immunoSEQ multiplex PCR; the TCRdb copy retains only in-frame clones and omits some. Among fewer than 250,000 clones listed, roughly 87% were seen once. This CDR3 has 15 amino acids. In germline, CDR1 is SNHLY, CDR2 FYNNEI. The ends lost 4 bases at V and 8 bases at J; junction bases unmatched: 6. General study findings and limits: In vitro, a few CMV-associated chains proved specific for CMV antigens.

The sequence came from a woman between 18 and 29 years old in good health and CMV-seropositive. The sequenced material came from PBMCs. This sequence joins TRBV2 and TRBJ2-1, with 12 bases aligning to TRBD2. The CDR3 bases are TGTGCCAGCAGTGGTCTAGCGGGAGGGGGCGATGAGCAGTTCTTC. Encoded protein: CASSGLAGGGDEQFF. Supplemented by reference TRBV2 and TRBJ2-1, the full variable domain reads EPEVTQTPSHQVTQMGQEVILRCVPISNHLYFYWYRQILGQKVEFLVSFYNNEISEKSEIFDDQFSVERPDGSNFTLKIRSTKLEDSAMYFCASSGLAGGGDEQFFGPGTRLTVL.